This TCR beta chain was identified in a study of cytomegalovirus exposure and HLA in healthy donors. General study points: Later analysis suggested most CMV-associated TCR beta chains were HLA-restricted. The study recorded 150 to 200 TCR beta chains that were cytomegalovirus-associated.

With 60 Vbeta and 13 Jbeta primers, the PCR was carried out. Method: immunoSEQ multiplex PCR; TCRdb's copy keeps in-frame clones and lacks some. The table lists about 160,000 clones, roughly 78% of them singletons, with approximately 3.1% in the top ten. The CDR3 length is 16 residues. V lost 6 bases, J lost 5 bases, and 14 bases stayed unmatched. Per germline, CDR1 SNHLY and CDR2 FYNNEI. A note on this clone: Its antigen remains unknown.

The gene calls are TRBV2 and TRBJ2-5, with 8 bases fitting TRBD1. The receptor's source is a woman in her thirties or forties in good health and CMV-seronegative. The source material was PBMCs. The CDR3 region is CASSRQGRRVRETQYF. Written as DNA, the CDR3 is TGTGCCAGCAGCAGACAGGGGAGACGAGTACGGGAGACCCAGTACTTC.